The entry that follows covers one T cell receptor beta chain sequence. Its antigen is undetermined. This specimen comes from a study of T cell responses to AZD1222 COVID-19 vaccine. Study in general: Researchers grouped second doses given at about 4 or about 12 weeks into one pool.

Study conclusions and caveats: Among vaccine-associated CD4 TCRs, coverage spanned spike, with dominance at 160-218 and 743-854. Within unmutated variant regions lay the reported targets of nearly half of spike-specific TCRs. It should be noted that donors were predominantly white British and more often female, and clonal diversity was possibly underestimated.

Trimming shortened V by 0 bases and J by 0 bases, and 6 bases separated the two germline ends. Germline V lookup: CDR1 MNHNS, CDR2 SASEGT. This CDR3 region has 16 residues. TCRdb's copy holds only in-frame clones and misses some; the assay was immunoSEQ multiplex PCR. The sample consists of about 96,000 clones, about 88% of them appearing once. This sequence joins TRBV6-1 and TRBJ2-6; possibly TRBD1 for D (6 bases). This TCR came from an adult in good health. The sample here was peripheral blood, taken on day 0 of AZD1222 vaccination. CDR3 coding DNA: TGTGCCAGCAGTGAAGCACAGGGCTCTGGGGCCAACGTCCTGACTTTC. Encoded protein: CASSEAQGSGANVLTF.